This is a list of T cell receptor beta chains from one sample in a study of radiotherapy plus CTLA-4 blockade in lung cancer. Some clones are missing from TCRdb's copy, which holds only in-frame ones; the method was immunoSEQ multiplex PCR. The sample carries about 45,000 clones, around 63% recorded once. Material: peripheral blood, obtained from a patient treated with radiotherapy plus ipilimumab. The origin of the receptors is a human donor with non-small cell lung cancer who had a partial response to radiotherapy plus ipilimumab. Each CDR3 is given with its conserved first and last residue. Fields, in order: J gene, clone size, V gene, D gene, CDR3 protein, CDR3 DNA. A D gene is named only where the DNA matches it firmly. Some rows have no size entry. The others give once, few or many, or a class for an expanded clone.

>TRBJ2-7|once|TRBV4-2|.
CASSQEAFHYEQYF
TGTGCCAGCAGCCAGGAGGCTTTCCACTACGAGCAGTACTTC
>TRBJ1-1|few|TRBV15|.
CATSRDPRARHSSTEAFF
TGTGCCACCAGCAGAGATCCCAGGGCCCGTCACAGTAGCACTGAAGCTTTCTTT
>TRBJ2-7|few|TRBV19|.
CASTDRFYEQYF
TGTGCCAGTACTGACAGATTTTACGAGCAGTACTTC
>TRBJ1-1|few|TRBV7-9|.
CASSSRGYTEAFF
TGTGCCAGCAGTTCCAGGGGTTACACTGAAGCTTTCTTT
>TRBJ2-2|.|TRBV11-3|.
CASSLVITGELFF
TGTGCCAGCAGCTTAGTCATCACCGGGGAGCTGTTTTTT
>TRBJ1-5|.|TRBV7-2|TRBD1
CASSSGGASNQPQHF
TGTGCCAGCAGCTCAGGGGGCGCCTCCAATCAGCCCCAGCATTTT
>TRBJ2-7|few|TRBV4-1|TRBD1
CASSRTPGQGDYEQYF
TGCGCCAGCAGCCGGACCCCGGGACAGGGAGACTACGAGCAGTACTTC
>TRBJ2-1|many|TRBV6-5|.
CASSYTGGGEQFF
TGTGCCAGCAGTTACACCGGTGGAGGTGAGCAGTTCTTC
>TRBJ1-5|.|TRBV15|TRBD1
CATSREPGQGAGGNQPQHF
TGTGCCACCAGCAGAGAACCGGGACAGGGGGCGGGGGGCAATCAGCCCCAGCATTTT
>TRBJ1-1|.|TRBV18|TRBD1
CASSPTGVSNTEAFF
TGTGCCAGCTCCCCCACAGGGGTCTCGAACACTGAAGCTTTCTTT
>TRBJ2-7|once|TRBV12-5|.
CASRTEITYEQYF
TGTGCTAGTAGGACAGAAATTACCTACGAGCAGTACTTC
>TRBJ2-3|.|TRBV10-1|.
CASSSDTPGGTDTQYF
TGCGCCAGCAGTTCGGACACCCCGGGGGGCACAGATACGCAGTATTTT
>TRBJ2-7|.|TRBV6-5|.
CASRPAGSYEQYF
TGTGCCAGCAGACCAGCAGGCTCCTACGAGCAGTACTTC
>TRBJ2-2|.|TRBV6-5|TRBD1
CASSYRTGEGGELFF
TGTGCCAGCAGTTACAGGACAGGGGAGGGCGGGGAGCTGTTTTTT
>TRBJ2-3|.|TRBV7-2|.
CASSLEGGGLTYTDTQYF
TGTGCCAGCAGCTTAGAGGGGGGGGGACTCACATACACAGATACGCAGTATTTT
>TRBJ2-1|.|TRBV7-2|TRBD2
CASSLEGTSGRFYNEQFF
TGTGCCAGCAGCTTAGAGGGGACTAGCGGAAGATTCTACAATGAGCAGTTCTTC
>TRBJ2-7|few|TRBV27|.
CASSYNRAGEQYF
TGTGCCAGCAGTTACAACAGGGCAGGTGAGCAGTACTTC
>TRBJ2-1|few|TRBV2|.
CASRGLPGSEQFF
TGTGCCAGCAGAGGACTCCCGGGGAGTGAGCAGTTCTTC
>TRBJ2-5|few|TRBV5-6|TRBD1
CASSHSIRGQGEETQYF
TGTGCCAGCAGCCATTCAATAAGGGGGCAGGGAGAAGAGACCCAGTACTTC
>TRBJ1-1|.|TRBV2|.
CASSDRGNSEAFF
TGTGCCAGCAGTGACAGGGGTAATTCTGAAGCTTTCTTT
>TRBJ1-1|once|TRBV5-6|.
CASSLGGSDTEAFF
TGTGCCAGCAGCTTGGGGGGCTCGGACACTGAAGCTTTCTTT
>TRBJ1-2|.|TRBV2|.
CASSEADSDLYGYTF
TGTGCCAGCAGTGAAGCGGACAGCGATCTCTATGGCTACACCTTC
>TRBJ2-2|few|TRBV4-3|.
CASSQEGGEITGELFF
TGCGCCAGCAGCCAAGAAGGCGGGGAGATCACCGGGGAGCTGTTTTTT
>TRBJ2-1|.|TRBV14|.
CASSQASRQYNEQFF
TGTGCCAGCAGCCAAGCAAGTCGTCAGTACAATGAGCAGTTCTTC
>TRBJ1-1|many|TRBV19|.
CASSIRGLDSEAFF
TGTGCCAGTAGTATCCGGGGTCTAGATTCTGAAGCTTTCTTT
>TRBJ2-1|.|TRBV5-6|.
CASSSLASRYNEQFF
TGTGCCAGCAGCTCTCTAGCGTCTCGCTACAATGAGCAGTTCTTC
>TRBJ1-1|once|TRBV7-6|.
CASSLTSGYNTEAFF
TGTGCCAGCAGCTTAACTTCAGGTTATAACACTGAAGCTTTCTTT
>TRBJ2-7|.|TRBV19|.
CASSMARDYEQYF
TGTGCCAGTAGTATGGCCCGGGACTACGAGCAGTACTTC
>TRBJ2-1|.|TRBV7-3|.
CASSLQVWDEQFF
TGTGCCAGCTCCCTACAGGTTTGGGATGAGCAGTTCTTC
>TRBJ1-1|.|TRBV9|.
CASSVFPVRGEAFF
TGTGCCAGCAGCGTATTTCCCGTCAGGGGTGAAGCTTTCTTT
>TRBJ1-3|.|TRBV29-1|.
CSGTVEGGNTIYF
TGCAGCGGGACGGTAGAGGGCGGAAACACCATATATTTT
>TRBJ2-5|few|TRBV13|TRBD2
CASSSTSGSPGETQYF
TGTGCCAGCAGCTCAACTAGCGGGAGTCCCGGGGAGACCCAGTACTTC
>TRBJ1-1|.|TRBV18|.
CASSGVNRALNTEAFF
TGTGCCAGCTCAGGCGTCAACAGGGCCCTGAACACTGAAGCTTTCTTT
>TRBJ2-1|.|TRBV11-2|TRBD2
CASSPRLAVNNEQFF
TGTGCCAGCAGCCCCAGACTAGCGGTTAACAATGAGCAGTTCTTC
>TRBJ2-5|.|TRBV28|TRBD2
CASSPGRAGSTQYF
TGTGCCAGCAGTCCCGGGAGAGCGGGGAGTACCCAGTACTTC
>TRBJ2-7|.|TRBV7-2|.
CASSSNRAGEQYF
TGTGCCAGCAGCTCGAACAGGGCGGGCGAGCAGTACTTC
>TRBJ1-1|once|TRBV12-5|TRBD1
CASGPQGTALNTEAFF
TGTGCTAGTGGTCCACAGGGGACAGCCTTGAACACTGAAGCTTTCTTT
>TRBJ1-4|few|TRBV10-2|.
CASGSDAPGEKLFF
TGCGCCAGCGGGTCAGATGCGCCCGGGGAAAAACTGTTTTTT
>TRBJ1-2|.|TRBV10-3|TRBD1
CAIRPGTGPYGYTF
TGTGCCATCAGACCCGGGACAGGGCCTTATGGCTACACCTTC
>TRBJ2-1|.|TRBV11-2|TRBD2
CASSLVSRLAGADEQFF
TGTGCCAGCAGCTTAGTATCCCGACTAGCGGGAGCCGATGAGCAGTTCTTC
>TRBJ1-1|.|TRBV7-2|TRBD1
CASSPDDRDTEAFF
TGTGCCAGCAGCCCGGACGACAGGGACACTGAAGCTTTCTTT